The 24 T cell receptor beta chains given below trace back to one sample, sequenced in a study of shared clonotypes between healthy human individuals. Produced via immunoSEQ multiplex PCR; TCRdb's table is partial and in-frame only. The sample shows around 500,000 clones, 75% to 85% of them seen only once. The sequenced sample consisted of PBMCs. The receptors were gathered from a woman between 40 and 50 years old in good health. Some clones in this sample may be carry-over from other donors' samples.

In regard to this clone: The sample carries other DNA sequences with the same CDR3. J is TRBJ1-2 and V is TRBV6-5, with D tentatively TRBD1 (6 bases). CDR1 is MNHEY and CDR2 is SVGAGI in the germline V gene. V lost 3 bases to trimming and J lost 6 bases, with 11 bases between them. This CDR3 comprises 13 residues. The CDR3 coding sequence is TGTGCCAGCAGTTATTCCAGGGGTAATGGCTACACCTTC. Amino acid sequence: CASSYSRGNGYTF.

The chain carries TRBV7-9 and TRBJ1-1, with D possibly TRBD1 on 5 matching bases. The germline CDR1 and CDR2 sequences are SEHNR and FQNEAQ (reference sequence). Trimming shortened V by 8 bases and J by 1 base, and 5 bases separated the two germline ends. The CDR3 is 11 amino acids. The CDR3 sequence is CASQGNTEAFF. For the CDR3, the DNA is TGTGCCAGCCAGGGGAACACTGAAGCTTTCTTT.

V gene TRBV4-2 combines with J gene TRBJ2-5, with 10 nucleotides matching TRBD2. Germline V gives CDR1 LGHNA, CDR2 YNFKEQ. V was pared by 0 bases and J by 1 base, with 8 bases of the junction left unmatched. The CDR3 length is 18 residues. CDR3 coding DNA: TGTGCCAGCAGCCAAGATTTGCTAGCGGGAGCCATCCAAGAGACCCAGTACTTC. Translating gives CASSQDLLAGAIQETQYF.

This chain connects TRBV30 to TRBJ2-5; TRBD1 agrees at 7 bases. Near its end, the DNA agrees better with TRBJ2-7, so the J call may be wrong. Germline V CDR1 and CDR2: GTSNPN, SVGIG (reference sequence). The CDR3 sequence is 11 residues long. Here the CDR3 DNA reads TGTGGGGCAGGGGGATCCTACGAGCAGTACTTC. This encodes CGAGGSYEQYF.

This clone has a single count. The rearrangement joins TRBV27 to TRBJ1-2; no definite D call. The CDR3 has 13 residues. V was pared by 8 bases and J by 4 bases, with 14 bases between. Germline V gene sequence: CDR1 MNHEY, CDR2 SMNVEV (reference sequence). The CDR3 region is CASGYGESYGYTF. In nucleotides, the CDR3 is TGTGCCAGCGGGTACGGCGAATCCTATGGCTACACCTTC.

V usage is TRBV6-6 and J usage is TRBJ1-5; D remains unclear. Trimming left V 5 bases short and J 0 bases short, with 11 bases between. CDR3 size: 15 residues. CDR1 is MNHNY, CDR2 SVGAGI, per germline (reference sequence). The chain's CDR3 is CASSDTSLSNQPQHF. CDR3 bases: TGTGCCAGCAGTGACACGTCACTTAGCAATCAGCCCCAGCATTTT.

The chain combines TRBV7-8 with TRBJ1-3; weak D call: TRBD1 (6 bases). The V end lost 5 bases, the J end lost 0 bases, and 14 bases lay between the germline ends. Germline V gives CDR1 SGHVS, CDR2 FQNEAQ. The CDR3 covers 16 residues. In DNA, the CDR3 is TGTGCCAGCAGCCTGCGACAGGTCCTCTCTGGAAACACCATATATTTT. Protein product: CASSLRQVLSGNTIYF.

Concerning this clone: Other DNA sequences in this specimen translate into the identical CDR3. This chain uses TRBV7-9 with TRBJ1-4; TRBD1 might be the D (5 bases). Deletions cut 1 base from V and 8 bases from J, with 5 bases between. This CDR3 has 12 amino acids. Germline values: CDR1 SEHNR, CDR2 FQNEAQ (reference sequence). The CDR3 nucleotides are TGTGCCAGCAGCTTAGAGGGGGAAAAACTGTTTTTT. Translating gives CASSLEGEKLFF.

J is TRBJ1-2 and V is TRBV30; D is possibly TRBD1 (5 bases). The V gene lost 2 bases and the J gene lost 1 base, with 11 bases spanning the gap. CDR3 length: 14 amino acids. Germline V gene data show CDR1 as GTSNPN and CDR2 as SVGIG (reference sequence). CDR3: CAWSHRNHNYGYTF. The CDR3 DNA reads as TGTGCCTGGAGTCACAGGAACCATAACTATGGCTACACCTTC.

The rearrangement joins TRBV14 to TRBJ2-7; TRBD2 might be the D (6 bases). Germline CDR1 and CDR2: SGHDN and FVKESK. Trimming took off 0 bases at V and 4 bases at J, with 10 bases between the two ends. The CDR3 consists of 14 residues. CDR3 loop: CASSQDYRGYEQYF. CDR3 nucleotides: TGTGCCAGCAGCCAAGATTATCGGGGGTACGAGCAGTACTTC.

The rearrangement joins TRBV9 to TRBJ2-7; the match to TRBD1 covers 11 bases. The V gene end was trimmed by 3 bases and the J gene end by 3 bases; junction bases not matched to a gene: 5. This CDR3 comprises 15 residues. CDR1 is SGDLS and CDR2 is YYNGEE in the germline V gene. CDR3 in amino acids: CASSAGQGAFYEQYF. The CDR3 DNA follows: TGTGCCAGCAGCGCCGGACAGGGGGCTTTCTACGAGCAGTACTTC.

The chain links TRBV6-1 to TRBJ1-2; 8 bases map to TRBD1. In germline, CDR1 is MNHNS, CDR2 SASEGT. V dropped 6 bases and J dropped 0; count of bases not matched to a gene: 6. The length of the CDR3 is 15 residues. The CDR3 loop is CASSWTGPSNYGYTF. The DNA for the CDR3 is TGTGCCAGCAGCTGGACAGGGCCCTCTAACTATGGCTACACCTTC.

This chain joins TRBV4-2 and TRBJ1-3; D ambiguous. The CDR3 spans 15 residues. V gave up 0 bases and J gave up 0 bases, with 6 bases separating them. In germline, CDR1 is LGHNA, CDR2 YNFKEQ. CDR3 sequence reads: CASSQDLTSGNTIYF. The DNA for the CDR3 is TGTGCCAGCAGCCAAGATCTTACCTCTGGAAACACCATATATTTT.

This clone came up a few times. V usage is TRBV5-4 and J usage is TRBJ1-2; 9 bases align to TRBD1. The length of the CDR3 is 15 residues. V was clipped by 3 bases and J by 2 bases; unmatched bases: 5. Germline CDR1 is SGHNT and CDR2 is YYREEE (reference sequence). CDR3 sequence reads: CASSSGQGGNYGYTF. CDR3 nucleotides: TGTGCCAGCAGCTCGGGACAGGGAGGCAACTATGGCTACACCTTC.

The CDR3 bases are TGTGCCAGCAGTAGTAGGACTCGCTCCTACAATGAGCAGTTCTTC. Its protein is CASSSRTRSYNEQFF. The rearrangement links TRBV7-9 to TRBJ2-1; tentatively, D is TRBD2 (5 bases). In germline, CDR1 is SEHNR, CDR2 FQNEAQ (reference sequence). This CDR3 contains 15 residues. The V end lost 6 bases, the J end lost 0 bases, and 12 bases lay between the germline ends.

The chain carries TRBV7-2 and TRBJ1-5; the match to TRBD1 covers 10 bases. V shed 5 bases, J shed 2 bases, and the junction held 6 bases outside the gene matches. In germline, CDR1 is SGHTA, CDR2 FQGNSA. The length of the CDR3 is 16 residues. CDR3 in DNA: TGTGCCAGCAGCGCGACAGGGGGCAGTGGCAATCAGCCCCAGCATTTT. This translates into CASSATGGSGNQPQHF.

The J gene is TRBJ2-7, the V gene TRBV15, with a possible D match to TRBD2 (6 bases). The germline V and J ends were trimmed by 4 bases and 6 bases, with 19 bases remaining between them. The CDR3 sequence is 15 residues long. Germline V gene sequence: CDR1 LNHNV, CDR2 YYDKDF (reference sequence). The DNA for the CDR3 is TGTGCCACCAGCAAGTCCGGGACTCTCCCAGCCGAGCAGTACTTC. It encodes CATSKSGTLPAEQYF.

The chain carries TRBV7-2 and TRBJ2-2, with 9 bases aligning to TRBD2. V lost 2 bases and J lost 7; bases outside the gene matches: 5. Looked up from germline, CDR1 is SGHTA and CDR2 is FQGNSA. The CDR3 has 15 amino acids. The DNA of the CDR3 is TGTGCCAGCAGCTTACCGCGGCGGGAGGGCGGGGAGCTGTTTTTT. It is translated as CASSLPRREGGELFF.

The chain employs TRBV9 and TRBJ2-1, with 10 bases fitting TRBD1. CDR1 is SGDLS and CDR2 is YYNGEE in the germline V gene. V lost 2 bases and J lost 7; bases outside the gene matches: 3. The CDR3 consists of 14 residues. CDR3 in amino acids: CASSVGQGGNEQFF. The CDR3 DNA follows: TGTGCCAGCAGCGTCGGACAGGGGGGGAATGAGCAGTTCTTC.

The chain employs TRBV29-1 and TRBJ2-3; maybe TRBD2 (5 bases). CDR3 size: 11 residues. Germline-derived CDR1 and CDR2 are SQVTM and ANQGSEA. V was clipped by 3 bases and J by 5 bases, with 6 bases between them. The CDR3 loop reads CSVDSGDTQYF. CDR3 in DNA: TGCAGCGTTGACAGCGGAGATACGCAGTATTTT.

This chain links TRBV11-2 with TRBJ2-2; TRBD2 aligns across 11 bases. The V and J ends lost 4 bases and 6 bases, in that order; junction bases with no gene match: 4. The CDR3 has 15 amino acids. Germline V gene sequence: CDR1 SGHAT, CDR2 FQNNGV. In DNA, the CDR3 is TGTGCCAGCAGCTCGGGACTAGCGGTGGCCGGGGAGCTGTTTTTT. It is translated as CASSSGLAVAGELFF.

This rearrangement joins TRBV7-6 to TRBJ2-3; TRBD2 aligns across 14 bases. After removal of 5 bases from V and 4 bases from J, the junction contained 5 bases not matched to a gene. This CDR3 spans 16 amino acids. Germline V lookup: CDR1 SGHVS, CDR2 FNYEAQ. This CDR3 reads CASSAGTSGRPDTQYF. For the CDR3, the DNA is TGTGCCAGCAGCGCTGGGACTAGCGGGAGACCAGATACGCAGTATTTT.

Regarding this clone: It may be a read error: a sequence one base away is much more abundant. Other DNA sequences in this sample translate to the same CDR3. The rearrangement joins TRBV7-2 to TRBJ1-2; D not certain. Between the trimmed V and J ends, which lost 1 base and 0 bases, there was a span of 6 bases. The V gene's germline CDR1 is SGHTA and CDR2 FQGNSA. This CDR3 is built from 14 residues. CDR3 region: CASSLGGANYGYTF. Written as DNA, the CDR3 is TGTGCCAGCAGCTTAGGGGGAGCTAACTATGGCTACACCTTC.

This clone was observed many times. The V gene is TRBV6-8, the J gene TRBJ1-4; possible D gene TRBD1, 6 bases. The V gene lost 2 bases and the J gene lost 8 bases, with 12 bases spanning the gap. CDR1 and CDR2 (germline): MNHGY, SAAAGT. CDR3 length equals 14 residues. CDR3 sequence: CASSYKGGLEKLFF. The DNA of the CDR3 is TGTGCCAGCAGTTACAAAGGGGGGCTGGAAAAACTGTTTTTT.